This passage covers 16 T cell receptor beta chains from one sample sequenced in a study of T cell repertoires in cytomegalovirus infection. TCRdb reprocessed the reads with MiXCR, giving one entry per CDR3 protein. The sample has more than 400,000 distinct CDR3 sequences; around 27% are singletons. The specimen sequenced was PBMCs. These receptors were collected from a human donor in good health (CMV status not recorded). Some clones in this sample may be carry-over from other donors' samples.

This chain uses TRBV7-3 with TRBJ2-1; TRBD2 matches at 11 bases. V trimming: 4 bases; J trimming: 7 bases; junction bases outside the gene matches: 9. The CDR3 loop spans 16 amino acids. CDR1 is SGHTA, CDR2 FQGTGA, per germline. The CDR3 nucleotides are TGTGCCAGCAGCTCGATAGCGGGAGGGCCAGGGAATGAGCAGTTCTTC. It translates to CASSSIAGGPGNEQFF.

Concerning this clonotype: One junction end disagrees with the germline gene, perhaps due to a read error. The chain combines TRBV20-1 with TRBJ2-3, with 13 nucleotides matching TRBD2. Germline CDR1 is DFQATT and CDR2 is SNEGSKA (reference sequence). The CDR3 extends over 15 amino acids. CDR3 bases: TGCAGTGCTAGAGAGGAGCGGGGACTAGCGGGACCTCCGGCTTTT. Its translation: CSAREERGLAGPPAF.

This clonotype was seen ten or more times. The chain recombines TRBV7-8 with TRBJ1-1; 8 bases are a match to TRBD1. The germline V gene has CDR1 SGHVS and CDR2 FQNEAQ. With V trimmed by 5 bases and J by 1 base, 9 bases remained unmatched. This CDR3 comprises 16 residues. The CDR3 loop is CASSPRTGSANTEAFF. DNA for the CDR3: TGTGCCAGCAGCCCGAGGACAGGGAGTGCGAACACTGAAGCTTTCTTT.

The rearrangement uses TRBV11-2 and TRBJ1-1; the match to TRBD1 covers 7 bases. The V gene end was trimmed by 6 bases and the J gene end by 3 bases; junction bases not matched to a gene: 10. The CDR3 is 15 amino acids. Germline assignment: CDR1 SGHAT and CDR2 FQNNGV. The CDR3 nucleotides read TGTGCCAGCAGTCCGATTGACAGGGCGTACACTGAAGCTTTCTTT. Translating gives CASSPIDRAYTEAFF.

This chain connects TRBV2 to TRBJ2-5; 11 positions match TRBD1. The CDR3 runs 14 residues. With 7 bases clipped from V and 5 bases from J, the junction kept 6 bases outside the gene matches. CDR1 and CDR2 (germline): SNHLY, FYNNEI. The CDR3 is CASTTDRGRETQYF. DNA of the CDR3: TGTGCCAGCACTACGGACAGGGGGCGGGAGACCCAGTACTTC.

In this sample, this clonotype turned up a few times. The J gene is TRBJ2-1, the V gene TRBV19; D may be TRBD1 (6 bases). This CDR3 spans 15 amino acids. Germline V lookup: CDR1 LNHDA, CDR2 SQIVND (reference sequence). Between the trimmed V and J ends, which lost 4 bases and 8 bases, there was a span of 18 bases. The CDR3 protein is CASSSDMGRGDEQFF. The CDR3 coding sequence is TGTGCCAGTAGTAGTGATATGGGCAGGGGCGATGAGCAGTTCTTC. Filled out from reference TRBV19 and TRBJ2-1, the complete variable domain reads DGGITQSPKYLFRKEGQNVTLSCEQNLNHDAMYWYRQDPGQGLRLIYYSQIVNDFQKGDIAEGYSVSREKKESFPLTVTSAQKNPTAFYLCASSSDMGRGDEQFFGPGTRLTVL.

V and J are TRBV12-3 or TRBV12-4 and TRBJ2-3; perhaps TRBD2 as D (5 bases). Trimming pared 5 bases from V and 10 bases from J, leaving 25 bases between. The CDR3 covers 16 residues. The CDR3 sequence is CASSARRSGKLGAQYF. For the CDR3, the DNA is TGTGCCAGCAGTGCCCGGAGGAGCGGAAAATTGGGAGCGCAGTATTTT.

This clonotype was counted between two and nine times. The chain links TRBV6-5 to TRBJ2-7, with D unresolved. This CDR3 has 17 amino acids. Germline CDR1 is MNHEY and CDR2 is SVGAGI. V shed 0 bases and J shed 1 base, with 16 bases lying between them. CDR3: CASSYSSYLGRSYEQYV. As DNA, the CDR3 is TGTGCCAGCAGTTACTCGTCGTATTTAGGACGGTCCTACGAGCAGTACGTC.

J is TRBJ1-2 and V is TRBV4-3; D is unclear. Trimming took off 0 bases at V and 2 bases at J, with 7 bases between the two ends. Germline loops: CDR1 LGHNA, CDR2 YSLEER. The CDR3 loop spans 14 amino acids. This chain's CDR3 is CASSQDTENYGYTF. The CDR3 DNA is TGCGCCAGCAGCCAAGATACTGAGAACTATGGCTACACCTTC.

The chain has TRBV4-2 and TRBJ2-7; tentative D call: TRBD2 (6 bases). The germline V and J ends were trimmed by 0 bases and 0 bases, with 15 bases remaining between them. Germline lookup yields CDR1 LGHNA and CDR2 YNFKEQ. This CDR3 contains 17 residues. CDR3 residues: CASSQDLSGRSSYEQYF. The DNA of the CDR3 is TGTGCCAGCAGCCAAGATCTGTCGGGGAGGAGCTCCTACGAGCAGTACTTC.

This clonotype was seen ten or more times. This chain uses TRBV7-2 with TRBJ2-6; 7 nucleotides agree with TRBD2. The trim removed 5 bases at V and 2 bases at J, leaving 6 bases unmatched. CDR3 length equals 16 residues. CDR1 is SGHTA and CDR2 is FQGNSA in the germline V gene. CDR3 DNA: TGTGCCAGCAGCCCATGGGGGGGGACTGGGGCCAACGTCCTGACTTTC. Its translation: CASSPWGGTGANVLTF.

The chain joins TRBV11-2 to TRBJ2-1; either TRBD1 or TRBD2 may fit D (5 bases each). Germline V gene data show CDR1 as SGHAT and CDR2 as FQNNGV. This CDR3 contains 19 residues. V shed 0 bases and J shed 12 bases, with 30 bases lying between them. In DNA, the CDR3 is TGTGCCAGCAGCTTAGAGGGGGATCAGATTAGGTACCCCCCTAAAGTGCAGTTCTTC. Translated: CASSLEGDQIRYPPKVQFF.

This chain joins TRBV20-1 and TRBJ2-7; maybe TRBD1 (6 bases). V shed 3 bases and J shed 4 bases, with 19 bases lying between them. Germline values: CDR1 DFQATT, CDR2 SNEGSKA (reference sequence). CDR3 size: 15 residues. The CDR3, as DNA: TGCAGTGCTAGGTTCGTGAAGCTAGGGGGATACGAGCAGTACTTC. Its protein product is CSARFVKLGGYEQYF.

The chain combines TRBV7-6 with TRBJ2-7, with TRBD1 matching 7 bases. This CDR3 is built from 15 residues. Germline V CDR1 and CDR2: SGHVS, FNYEAQ. Trimming took 5 bases from V and 0 from J; bases not matched to a gene: 7. The CDR3 loop reads CASSPGYRGSYEQYF. For the CDR3, the DNA is TGTGCCAGCAGCCCGGGGTACAGGGGCTCCTACGAGCAGTACTTC. Combining the CDR3 with reference TRBV7-6 and TRBJ2-7 gives the whole variable domain GAGVSQSPRYKVTKRGQDVALRCDPISGHVSLYWYRQALGQGPEFLTYFNYEAQQDKSGLPNDRFSAERPEGSISTLTIQRTEQRDSAMYRCASSPGYRGSYEQYFGPGTRLTVT.

The chain joins TRBV28 to TRBJ2-2; 11 bases are shared with TRBD2. There are 18 residues in the CDR3. The junction had 8 bases not matched to a gene; V was cut back by 5 bases and J by 0 bases. The germline gives CDR1 MDHEN, CDR2 SYDVKM. The CDR3: CASSPLWTSGPNTGELFF. The CDR3 nucleotides are TGTGCCAGCAGTCCCCTCTGGACTAGCGGGCCGAACACCGGGGAGCTGTTTTTT.

CDR3 residues: CASSYGRLAGKYQETQYF. In DNA, the CDR3 is TGTGCCAGTAGTTACGGTCGACTAGCGGGAAAGTACCAAGAGACCCAGTACTTC. The chain links TRBV19 to TRBJ2-5, with 11 nucleotides matching TRBD2. The CDR3 sequence is 18 residues long. Germline-derived CDR1 and CDR2 are LNHDA and SQIVND (reference sequence). Trimming took 5 bases from V and 0 from J; bases not matched to a gene: 11.